This TCR beta chain was sequenced during a study of T cells in Graves' hyperthyroidism and ophthalmopathy. In its sample, this clonotype was seen many times. Researchers took RNA transcripts and amplified the TCR beta CDR3 regions from them. A set of HTBI primers served as the primers for a first-round RT-PCR of the TCR CDR3. TCRdb redid the calling of the multiplex PCR reads with MiXCR, one entry per CDR3 protein. The table shows about 290,000 distinct CDR3 sequences, with less than 15% occurring only once. This CDR3 contains 14 residues. Trimming stripped 6 bases from V and 3 bases from J, with 15 bases between. Germline CDR1 SGHTA, CDR2 FQGNSA.

The V and J genes are TRBV7-2 and TRBJ2-7, with D possibly being TRBD1 (5 bases). This clonotype originated in a woman aged 25-40 years with Graves' hyperthyroidism that later progressed to Graves' ophthalmopathy. Material: blood. The CDR3 sequence is CASRDLRGFYEQYF. Here the CDR3 DNA reads TGTGCCAGCAGGGACCTAAGGGGATTCTACGAGCAGTACTTC. Full variable domain (rest looked up from reference TRBV7-2 and TRBJ2-7): GAGVSQSPSNKVTEKGKDVELRCDPISGHTALYWYRQSLGQGLEFLIYFQGNSAPDKSGLPSDRFSAERTGGSVSTLTIQRTQQEDSAVYLCASRDLRGFYEQYFGPGTRLTVT.